Given below is one T cell receptor (beta chain) in context. The sample comes from a study of blood T cell repertoires in COVID-19. Study-wide background: COVID-19 samples collected from the United States, Italy and Spain covered acute and convalescent phases. T cells, B-cell-depleted T cells, or PBMCs supplied cDNA or gDNA.

Data came from immunoSEQ multiplex PCR; TCRdb stores just in-frame clones and leaves some out. The repertoire holds 150,000 to 200,000 clones, around 83% seen once, with approximately 6.5% in the top ten. The V end lost 0 bases, the J end lost 6 bases, and 5 bases lay between the germline ends. From germline, CDR1 is SGHRS and CDR2 YFSETQ. CDR3 length: 12 residues. Sequenced sample: peripheral blood. The source of this sequence is a woman of 80 years or more in a cohort sampled during active or convalescent COVID-19. The chain uses TRBV5-1 and TRBJ2-3, with no clear D. The CDR3 region is CASSLALDTQYF. DNA of the CDR3: TGCGCCAGCAGCTTGGCTCTCGATACGCAGTATTTT. Using reference TRBV5-1 and TRBJ2-3 for the parts outside the CDR3, the full variable domain is KAGVTQTPRYLIKTRGQQVTLSCSPISGHRSVSWYQQTPGQGLQFLFEYFSETQRNKGNFPGRFSGRQFSNSRSEMNVSTLELGDSALYLCASSLALDTQYFGPGTRLTVL.